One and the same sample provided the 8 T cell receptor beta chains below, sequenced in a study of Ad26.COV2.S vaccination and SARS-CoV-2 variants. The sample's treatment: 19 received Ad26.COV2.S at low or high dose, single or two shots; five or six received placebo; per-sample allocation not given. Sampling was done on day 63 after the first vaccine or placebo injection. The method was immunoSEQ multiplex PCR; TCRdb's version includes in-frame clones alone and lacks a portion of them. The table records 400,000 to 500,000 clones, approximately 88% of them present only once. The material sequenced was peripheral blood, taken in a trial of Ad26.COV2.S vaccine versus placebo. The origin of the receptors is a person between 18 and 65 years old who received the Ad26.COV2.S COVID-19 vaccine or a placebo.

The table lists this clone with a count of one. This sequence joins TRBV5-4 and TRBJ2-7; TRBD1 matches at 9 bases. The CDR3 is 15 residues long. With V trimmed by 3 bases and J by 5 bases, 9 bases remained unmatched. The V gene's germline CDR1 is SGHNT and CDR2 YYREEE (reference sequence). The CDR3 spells CASSSTGTGSHEQYF. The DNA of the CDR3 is TGTGCCAGCAGCTCAACCGGGACAGGGTCCCACGAGCAGTACTTC.

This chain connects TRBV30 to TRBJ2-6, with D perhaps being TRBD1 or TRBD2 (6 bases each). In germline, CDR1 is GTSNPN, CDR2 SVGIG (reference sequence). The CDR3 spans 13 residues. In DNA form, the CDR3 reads TGTGCTGGGGGGACATCTGGGGCCAACGTCCTGACTTTC. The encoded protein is CAGGTSGANVLTF.

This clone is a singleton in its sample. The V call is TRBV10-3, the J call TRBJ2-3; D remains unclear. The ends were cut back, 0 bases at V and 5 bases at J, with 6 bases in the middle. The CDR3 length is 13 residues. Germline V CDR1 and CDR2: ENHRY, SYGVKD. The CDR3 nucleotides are TGTGCCATCAGTGAGTCGAGAAAAGATACGCAGTATTTT. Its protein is CAISESRKDTQYF.

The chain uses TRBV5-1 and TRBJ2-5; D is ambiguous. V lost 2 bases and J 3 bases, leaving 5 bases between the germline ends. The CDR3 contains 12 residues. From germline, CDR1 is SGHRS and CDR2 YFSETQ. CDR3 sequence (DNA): TGCGCCAGCAGCTTCGGTGAAGAGACCCAGTACTTC. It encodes CASSFGEETQYF.

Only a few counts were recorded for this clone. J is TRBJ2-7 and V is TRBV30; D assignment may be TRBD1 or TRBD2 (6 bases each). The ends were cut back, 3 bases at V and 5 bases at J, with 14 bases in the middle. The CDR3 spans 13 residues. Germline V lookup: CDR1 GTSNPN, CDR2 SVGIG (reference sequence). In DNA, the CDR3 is TGTGCCTGGAGGATCCGGGGGCGCGACGAGCAGTACTTC. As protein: CAWRIRGRDEQYF. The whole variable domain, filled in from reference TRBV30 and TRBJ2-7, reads SQTIHQWPATLVQPVGSPLSLECTVEGTSNPNLYWYRQAAGRGLQLLFYSVGIGQISSEVPQNLSASRPQDRQFILSSKKLLLSDSGFYLCAWRIRGRDEQYFGPGTRLTVT.

The CDR3 sequence: CASSYTPGQGYTSYGYTF. For the CDR3, the DNA is TGTGCCAGCAGTTACACGCCGGGACAGGGGTACACCTCCTATGGCTACACCTTC. The gene calls are TRBV6-2 or TRBV6-3 and TRBJ1-2, with TRBD1 matching 10 bases. Germline CDR1 is MNHEY and CDR2 is SVGEGT. V gave up 2 bases and J gave up 4 bases; unmatched junction bases: 13. The length of the CDR3 is 18 residues.

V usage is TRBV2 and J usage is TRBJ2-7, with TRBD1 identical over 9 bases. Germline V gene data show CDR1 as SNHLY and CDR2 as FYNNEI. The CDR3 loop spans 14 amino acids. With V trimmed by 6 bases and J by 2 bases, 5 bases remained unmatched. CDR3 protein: CASRGDRAPYEQYF. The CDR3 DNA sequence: TGTGCCAGCAGAGGGGACAGGGCCCCCTACGAGCAGTACTTC.

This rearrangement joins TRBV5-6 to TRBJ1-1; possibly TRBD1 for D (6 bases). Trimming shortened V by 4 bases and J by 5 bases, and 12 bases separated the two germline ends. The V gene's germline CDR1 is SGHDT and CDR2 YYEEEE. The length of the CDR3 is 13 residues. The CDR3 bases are TGTGCCAGCAGCCAATACAGGGTTACTGAAGCTTTCTTT. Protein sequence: CASSQYRVTEAFF.